This record covers a single T cell receptor beta chain. These data come from a study of blood T cell repertoires in COVID-19. Looking at the study overall: PBMCs, B-cell-depleted T cells, or T cells provided the cDNA or gDNA that made up the material.

Here immunoSEQ multiplex PCR was the method, and the copy in TCRdb shows in-frame clones only, minus some. Altogether roughly 380,000 clones are present, more than 70% being singletons, with the ten largest covering approximately 1.3%. This clonotype originated in a man in his thirties or forties who had recovered from COVID-19. Sequenced: PBMCs or T cells enriched from blood (not recorded which).

CDR3 DNA: TGTGCCAGCAGTTACGAGGGAGGGAGGAAAGCTTTCTTT. Translation gives CASSYEGGRKAFF. The V and J genes are TRBV6-5 and TRBJ1-1; no clear D. V shed 2 bases and J shed 9 bases, with 13 bases lying between them. Germline lookup yields CDR1 MNHEY and CDR2 SVGAGI. This CDR3 region has 13 residues.